Listed below are T cell receptor beta chains from one sample, sequenced in a study of post-analysis software for immune sequencing data. TCRdb reprocessed the PCR reads with MiXCR, giving one entry per CDR3 protein. This sample has 550,000 to 700,000 distinct CDR3 sequences, with 44% found just once. The sample consisted of blood. Receptors originate from a girl aged 5-17 years with multiple sclerosis. The CDR3 runs from the conserved cysteine through the conserved F or W. The D gene is left open where the match is weak. For some rows the clone size is stated as once, few or many, or as a class when expanded; others skip it.

.,.,TRBV11-3,TRBJ2-1,CASSWSDSNNEQFF,TGTGCCAGCAGCTGGTCTGACAGTAACAATGAGCAGTTCTTC
TRBD2,.,TRBV12-3/TRBV12-4,TRBJ2-1,CASSFLRGVADEQFF,TGTGCCAGCAGTTTCCTCCGGGGGGTCGCGGATGAGCAGTTCTTC
TRBD1,.,TRBV12-3/TRBV12-4,TRBJ1-5,CASSTQGQGANQPQHF,TGTGCCAGCAGCACCCAGGGACAGGGGGCCAATCAGCCCCAGCATTTT
TRBD1,.,TRBV28,TRBJ2-1,CASSNTGVGEQFF,TGTGCCAGCAGCAACACAGGGGTGGGTGAGCAGTTCTTC
.,.,TRBV11-2,TRBJ2-1,CASSSNYNNEQFF,TGTGCCAGCAGTTCCAACTACAACAATGAGCAGTTCTTC
.,few,TRBV6-5,TRBJ2-7,CASSYSGQGYEQYF,TGTGCCAGCAGTTACTCGGGTCAGGGCTACGAGCAGTACTTC
TRBD2,.,TRBV7-2,TRBJ2-1,CASSLAGTSGGVPSSYNEQFF,TGTGCCAGCAGCTTAGCGGGGACTAGCGGGGGGGTACCGAGCTCCTACAATGAGCAGTTCTTC
.,.,TRBV20-1,TRBJ2-7,CSARVGWQVHEQYF,TGCAGTGCTAGAGTCGGGTGGCAGGTCCACGAGCAGTACTTC
.,.,TRBV21-1,TRBJ1-1,CASSKGENTEAFF,TGTGCCAGCAGCAAAGGAGAGAACACTGAAGCTTTCTTT
.,.,TRBV29-1,TRBJ1-2,CSVVQMNYGYTF,TGCAGCGTTGTTCAAATGAACTATGGCTACACCTTC
TRBD1,.,TRBV7-9,TRBJ1-2,CASSPARTGDYGYTF,TGTGCCAGCAGCCCCGCGCGCACAGGGGACTATGGCTACACCTTC
TRBD1,.,TRBV5-4,TRBJ1-2,CASSLPTGGGYTF,TGTGCCAGCAGCTTACCGACAGGGGGCGGCTACACCTTC
.,.,TRBV12-3/TRBV12-4,TRBJ2-5,CASSLARHTNYGYTFGSGTTQYF,.
.,few,TRBV7-2,TRBJ2-7,CASSLTSYRLYEQYF,TGTGCCAGCAGCTTAACCTCGTACCGATTATACGAGCAGTACTTC
TRBD1,few,TRBV7-8,TRBJ1-2,CASTQRDRAYGYTF,TGTGCCAGCACCCAAAGGGACAGAGCTTATGGCTACACCTTC
.,.,TRBV7-8,TRBJ2-1,CASSHIGRNEQFF,TGTGCCAGCAGCCACATAGGTCGGAATGAGCAGTTCTTC
.,few,TRBV12-3/TRBV12-4,TRBJ2-1,CASSLPDRKQFF,TGTGCCAGCAGTTTACCCGACAGAAAGCAGTTCTTC
TRBD2,.,TRBV3-1,TRBJ2-3,CASSPSGGAATDTQYF,TGTGCCAGCAGCCCCAGCGGGGGGGCAGCCACAGATACGCAGTATTTT
TRBD2,.,TRBV11-2,TRBJ2-1,CANSLGTGGWNEQFF,TGTGCCAACAGCTTAGGGACCGGGGGGTGGAATGAGCAGTTCTTC
.,few,TRBV5-1,TRBJ1-4,CASSPGGWKEKLFF,TGCGCCAGCAGCCCGGGAGGGTGGAAGGAAAAACTGTTTTTT
TRBD2,few,TRBV5-6,TRBJ2-1,CASSLPGLASLHNEQFF,TGTGCCAGCAGTTTACCGGGACTAGCGAGCCTTCACAATGAGCAGTTCTTC
TRBD2,.,TRBV4-2,TRBJ2-7,CASSQGTSGRAFSYEQYF,TGTGCCAGCAGCCAGGGGACTAGCGGGAGGGCCTTCTCCTACGAGCAGTACTTC
TRBD2,few,TRBV5-1,TRBJ2-5,CASSLASGLAGVETQYF,TGCGCCAGCAGCTTGGCCTCAGGACTAGCGGGAGTAGAGACCCAGTACTTC
.,.,TRBV12-3/TRBV12-4,TRBJ1-6,CASHFGGSSPLHF,TGTGCCAGTCACTTCGGTGGGAGTTCACCCCTCCACTTT
.,.,TRBV11-3,TRBJ2-7,CASSLERVSYEQYF,TGTGCCAGCAGCTTAGAGCGGGTTTCCTACGAGCAGTACTTC
TRBD2,.,TRBV5-1,TRBJ2-5,CASSWASGDQETQYF,TGCGCCAGCAGCTGGGCTAGCGGGGACCAAGAGACCCAGTACTTC
.,.,TRBV12-3/TRBV12-4,TRBJ2-7,CASSTEVSVQYF,TGTGCCAGCAGTACAGAAGTGTCCGTGCAGTACTTC
.,few,TRBV20-1,TRBJ2-7,CSALRDSYEQYF,TGCAGTGCTCTTAGGGATTCCTACGAGCAGTACTTC
.,.,TRBV9,TRBJ2-5,CASSESSPPETQYF,TGTGCCAGCAGCGAATCCTCCCCCCCTGAGACCCAGTACTTC
TRBD1,.,TRBV28,TRBJ1-2,CASSIGTDYGYTF,TGTGCCAGCAGTATAGGGACAGACTATGGCTACACCTTC
TRBD2,.,TRBV29-1,TRBJ2-2,CSVEKRGANNLNTGELFF,TGCAGCGTTGAAAAGCGGGGGGCCAACAATCTGAACACCGGGGAGCTGTTTTTT
.,.,TRBV10-2,TRBJ2-5,CASSDLPAEETQYF,TGCGCCAGCAGTGACCTACCAGCGGAAGAGACCCAGTACTTC
.,.,TRBV2,TRBJ2-5,CASTYILAEEQYF,TGTGCCAGCACCTATATCCTCGCTGAGGAGCAGTACTTC
.,.,TRBV4-1,TRBJ2-4,CASSRDWYRVNIQYF,TGCGCCAGCAGCCGAGATTGGTATAGGGTAAACATTCAGTACTTC
.,.,TRBV20-1,TRBJ2-1,CSAREEAAVNEQFF,TGCAGTGCTAGAGAAGAAGCTGCCGTCAATGAGCAGTTCTTC
.,.,TRBV5-1,TRBJ2-5,CASSLEGGRQETQYF,TGCGCCAGCAGCTTGGAAGGGGGAAGACAAGAGACCCAGTACTTC
.,.,TRBV12-3/TRBV12-4,TRBJ1-1,CASSHDVAGTEAFF,TGTGCCAGCAGCCATGACGTAGCGGGCACTGAAGCTTTCTTT